Following are 17 T cell receptor beta chains from one sample sequenced in a study of blood T cell repertoires in COVID-19. Clones were read by immunoSEQ multiplex PCR, and TCRdb kept only the in-frame ones, dropping some. The sample lists approximately 130,000 clones, more than 80% seen once, with roughly 4.5% in the top ten. Sample: peripheral blood. These receptors were obtained from a human donor in a cohort sampled during active COVID-19.

The chain couples TRBV15 to TRBJ2-1; weak D call: TRBD2 (5 bases). Germline assignment: CDR1 LNHNV and CDR2 YYDKDF (reference sequence). This CDR3 contains 14 residues. The germline V and J ends were trimmed by 4 bases and 10 bases, with 17 bases remaining between them. The CDR3 loop is CATSKSDPSGEQFF. The CDR3 DNA reads TGTGCCACCAGCAAATCTGACCCCTCGGGGGAGCAGTTCTTC.

CDR3 nucleotides: TGTGCCAGCGGGCCAGGGCCAAACTATGGCTACACCTTC. Translation: CASGPGPNYGYTF. The rearrangement links TRBV6-5 to TRBJ1-2; possible D gene TRBD1, 5 bases. Trimming removed 8 bases from V and 2 bases from J, with 12 bases in between. Germline CDR1 reads MNHEY; CDR2 reads SVGAGI. The length of the CDR3 is 13 residues.

The genes are TRBV11-2 and TRBJ1-2; TRBD1 is a possible D gene (5 bases). The V and J ends lost 2 bases and 3 bases respectively, with 10 bases between them. This CDR3 is 14 amino acids long. The germline CDR1 and CDR2 sequences are SGHAT and FQNNGV. This chain's CDR3 is CASSLIAGHYGYTF. In DNA, the CDR3 is TGTGCCAGCAGCTTAATTGCGGGGCACTATGGCTACACCTTC.

The chain recombines TRBV11-2 with TRBJ2-1; TRBD2 aligns across 7 bases. The junction had 9 bases not matched to a gene; V was cut back by 6 bases and J by 7 bases. The CDR3 sequence is 14 residues long. CDR1 and CDR2 from the germline V gene are SGHAT and FQNNGV. CDR3 in amino acids: CASSPTWGGNEQFF. CDR3 DNA: TGTGCCAGCAGTCCGACTTGGGGGGGGAATGAGCAGTTCTTC.

J is TRBJ2-3 and V is TRBV6-5; possible D gene TRBD2, 6 bases. Trimming took off 7 bases at V and 3 bases at J, with 14 bases between the two ends. CDR1 is MNHEY and CDR2 is SVGAGI in the germline V gene. The CDR3 contains 14 residues. The CDR3 protein is CASKRAAGTDTQYF. The CDR3 coding sequence is TGTGCCAGCAAGAGGGCGGCGGGGACAGATACGCAGTATTTT.

This clone was detected only once. The chain has TRBV27 and TRBJ1-2; 10 bases line up with TRBD1. The CDR3 extends over 18 amino acids. Trimming took 2 bases from V and 6 from J; bases not matched to a gene: 15. Germline-derived CDR1 and CDR2 are MNHEY and SMNVEV (reference sequence). CDR3 protein: CASSLAYFPGQGHNGYTF. CDR3 nucleotides: TGTGCCAGCAGTTTAGCCTATTTTCCGGGACAGGGGCACAATGGCTACACCTTC.

This sequence joins TRBV7-6 and TRBJ1-2; 7 bases match TRBD1. CDR1 and CDR2 from the germline V gene are SGHVS and FNYEAQ. This CDR3 has 14 amino acids. With V trimmed by 1 base and J by 6 bases, 5 bases remained unmatched. DNA of the CDR3: TGTGCCAGCAGCTTAGGTGACAGGGAGAATGGCTACACCTTC. Translating it yields CASSLGDRENGYTF.

The J gene is TRBJ2-2, the V gene TRBV9, with unresolved D. The CDR3 contains 13 residues. The V and J ends lost 0 bases and 4 bases respectively, with 4 bases between them. Per germline, CDR1 SGDLS and CDR2 YYNGEE. CDR3 in amino acids: CASSVVITGELFF. CDR3 DNA sequence: TGTGCCAGCAGCGTAGTCATCACCGGGGAGCTGTTTTTT.

This clone was recorded only once. The V gene is TRBV5-1, the J gene TRBJ1-1, with 8 bases lining up with TRBD1. V lost 4 bases and J lost 3; bases outside the gene matches: 2. The CDR3 is made up of 13 amino acids. The germline gives CDR1 SGHRS, CDR2 YFSETQ. The CDR3: CASSQTGDTEAFF. The CDR3 DNA is TGCGCCAGCAGCCAGACAGGGGACACTGAAGCTTTCTTT.

The chain employs TRBV11-3 and TRBJ2-7; maybe TRBD1 (5 bases). Germline CDR1 and CDR2: SGHNT and YENEEA. V was cut by 1 base and J by 5 bases, with 9 bases left in between. This CDR3 is built from 13 residues. The CDR3 DNA sequence: TGTGCCAGCAGCTTAGCCCAGGGCCACGAGCAGTACGTC. Encoded protein: CASSLAQGHEQYV.

The chain couples TRBV11-3 to TRBJ2-2, with D maybe TRBD2 (6 bases). The CDR3 spans 15 residues. From germline, CDR1 is SGHNT and CDR2 YENEEA. V lost 5 bases, J lost 3 bases, and 13 bases lay in between. CDR3 sequence reads: CASSPTGLDTGELFF. CDR3 in DNA: TGTGCCAGCAGCCCCACGGGACTCGACACCGGGGAGCTGTTTTTT.

This clone showed up just a few times. The rearrangement uses TRBV9 and TRBJ2-5, with D perhaps matching TRBD1 (6 bases). The germline gives CDR1 SGDLS, CDR2 YYNGEE. CDR3 length equals 15 residues. The V end lost 4 bases, the J end lost 4 bases, and 17 bases lay between the germline ends. CDR3 region: CASSPRGVGGETQYF. CDR3 bases: TGTGCCAGCAGCCCCCGAGGGGTAGGGGGAGAGACCCAGTACTTC.

This clone appeared a single time. CDR3 in amino acids: CASSFTGGWDTGELFF. The CDR3 nucleotides are TGTGCCAGCAGCTTTACAGGGGGCTGGGACACCGGGGAGCTGTTTTTT. The chain has TRBV5-6 and TRBJ2-2; TRBD1 matches 9 bases. CDR1 and CDR2 (germline): SGHDT, YYEEEE. The CDR3 length is 16 residues. V lost 2 bases to trimming and J lost 3 bases; unmatched junction nucleotides: 5.

This rearrangement joins TRBV4-1 to TRBJ1-2, with 7 bases fitting TRBD1. V shed 4 bases and J 7 bases; nucleotides not matched to a gene: 12. This CDR3 is 15 amino acids long. Germline V gene sequence: CDR1 MGHRA, CDR2 YSYEKL. CDR3 coding DNA: TGCGCCAGCAGCCGAGCGGAGGGACAGAGATCTGGCTACACCTTC. This gives the protein CASSRAEGQRSGYTF.

The genes are TRBV7-3 and TRBJ2-5, with D uncertain. CDR3 length: 14 amino acids. Germline V gene sequence: CDR1 SGHTA, CDR2 FQGTGA. The V gene lost 5 bases and the J gene lost 1 base, with 11 bases spanning the gap. CDR3 in amino acids: CASSLGRVQETQYF. The CDR3 DNA sequence: TGTGCCAGCAGCCTCGGTCGAGTCCAAGAGACCCAGTACTTC.

The table lists this clone with many counts. The chain carries TRBV6-6 and TRBJ1-3; D possibly corresponds to TRBD1 (6 bases). There are 15 residues in the CDR3. Germline V gene sequence: CDR1 MNHNY, CDR2 SVGAGI (reference sequence). V dropped 2 bases and J dropped 0 bases, with 8 bases sitting between them. The CDR3 loop reads CASSYEGVSGNTIYF. Written as DNA, the CDR3 is TGTGCCAGCAGTTACGAGGGGGTCTCTGGAAACACCATATATTTT.

This clone has just a few counts. This chain links TRBV5-4 with TRBJ2-1, with 10 bases aligning to TRBD2. The CDR3 runs to 15 residues. Germline V gene lookup returns CDR1 SGHNT and CDR2 YYREEE (reference sequence). V lost 5 bases to trimming and J lost 4 bases; unmatched junction nucleotides: 6. This CDR3 reads CASRALAGVYNEQFF. The CDR3 nucleotides are TGTGCCAGCAGAGCCCTAGCGGGGGTGTACAATGAGCAGTTCTTC.